The sequence of this TCR beta chain was determined in a study of post-analysis software for immune sequencing data (dated by TCRdb to 2014 to 2015). About the investigation overall: Relapsing-remitting, secondary progressive and progressive-relapsing multiple sclerosis were recorded as disease courses, and subtype annotation was lacking for some patients. The patient repertoires were set against eleven to twelve previously published healthy control repertoires from donors whose ages ranged from 6 to 25 years. A subset of samples was prepared in parallel using single-end sample barcoding, then pooled and co-amplified after Illumina adapter ligation. Summary of the overall study and its limitations: Patients showed significantly higher frequencies than controls for about 5 TRBV segments, among them TRBV5-6, TRBV5-1 and TRBV20-1. The control group was slightly older than the multiple sclerosis patient group. Compared with controls, multiple sclerosis patients had significantly lower normalized Chao1 diversity, a finding suggesting substantial peripheral T-cell clonal expansion. When samples were clustered directly using the F measure, samples prepared in the same batch co-clustered strongly, which prompted a batch-effect correction.

To demonstrate the VDJtools post-analysis software, TCR beta repertoires were profiled from the peripheral blood of about 13 young patients with multiple sclerosis. Multiple sclerosis patients were children and adolescents aged roughly 6 to 16 years. V and J are truncated by 2 bases and 2 bases respectively, leaving an intervening sequence of 8 bases. The CDR3 has 14 amino acids, counting the end cysteine and phenylalanine. This entry keeps only the CDR3 DNA: 42 bases, framed from base 1. This clonotype turned up a few times. Its antigen is currently not known. No qualities accompany the bases; no much larger clone lies one base away. Library prep was done by PCR. Sequencer: Illumina HiSeq 2500. To reduce PCR and sequencing biases, unique molecular identifiers were built into the TCR beta cDNA libraries. Approximately 500,000 cDNA molecules were obtained per 1 to 10 million input T cells, so each molecule approximated one T cell. The patient libraries were prepared and sequenced using the same protocol as the earlier healthy control dataset. Within a given batch, samples were prepared together, multiplexed and sequenced on the same HiSeq lane. As for the authors' bioinformatics: Raw barcoded reads were processed with MIGEC, discarding single-read molecular identifier groups before consensus assembly and CDR3 extraction. VDJtools was used for post-analysis of the clonotype tables, and diversity was normalized by down-sampling every dataset to the size of the smallest sample. In repertoire overlap clustering, CDR3 amino acid sequences, but not nucleotide sequences, were matched to correct batch-related cross-sample contamination. TCRdb took the public reads, trimmed them with fastp at Q25, ran MiXCR for clone calling and kept in-frame beta chains. Every entry covers one CDR3 protein and lists the most common genes and DNA from its rows. The V and J calls were not made by the authors but by TCRdb's processing. This sample comprises 650,000 to 900,000 distinct CDR3 sequences, about 43% of them detected only once. The ten largest clones capture approximately 4.4% of the sample.

The rearrangement combines TRBV12-3 or TRBV12-4 with TRBJ2-3; the D gene is not confidently resolved. Sequenced input: blood. The receptor was isolated from a girl aged 10 to 17 with multiple sclerosis. The CDR3 region reads CASSLWQPTDTQYF. The DNA sequence follows: TGTGCCAGCAGTTTATGGCAGCCCACAGATACGCAGTATTTT.